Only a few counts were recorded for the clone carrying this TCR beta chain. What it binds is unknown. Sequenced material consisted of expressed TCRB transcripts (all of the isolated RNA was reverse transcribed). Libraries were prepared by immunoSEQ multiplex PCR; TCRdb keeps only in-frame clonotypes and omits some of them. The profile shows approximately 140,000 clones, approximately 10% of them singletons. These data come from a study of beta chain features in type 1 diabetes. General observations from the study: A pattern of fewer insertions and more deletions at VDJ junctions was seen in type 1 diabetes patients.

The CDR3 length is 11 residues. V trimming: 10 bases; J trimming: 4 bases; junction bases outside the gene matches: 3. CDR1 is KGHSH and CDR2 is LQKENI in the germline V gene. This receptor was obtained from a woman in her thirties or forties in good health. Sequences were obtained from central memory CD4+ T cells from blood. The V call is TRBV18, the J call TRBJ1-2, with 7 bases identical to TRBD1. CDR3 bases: TGTGCCACAACAGGGGCCTATGGCTACACCTTC. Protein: CATTGAYGYTF. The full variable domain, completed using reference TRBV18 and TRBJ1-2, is NAGVMQNPRHLVRRRGQEARLRCSPMKGHSHVYWYRQLPEEGLKFMVYLQKENIIDESGMPKERFSAEFPKEGPSILRIQQVVRGDSAAYFCATTGAYGYTFGSGTRLTVV.